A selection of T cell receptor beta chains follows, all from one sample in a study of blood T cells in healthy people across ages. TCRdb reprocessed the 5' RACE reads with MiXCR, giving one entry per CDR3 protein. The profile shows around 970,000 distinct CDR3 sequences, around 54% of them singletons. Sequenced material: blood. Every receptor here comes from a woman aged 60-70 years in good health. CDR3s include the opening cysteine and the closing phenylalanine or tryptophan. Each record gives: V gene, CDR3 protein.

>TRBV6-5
CASTSLDTQYF
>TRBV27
CASSQSGRLSTGTQYF
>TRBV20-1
CSATGTGGLGLFF
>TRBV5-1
CASSFRGSSQETQYF
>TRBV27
CASSWAGVGTDTQYF
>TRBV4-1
CASSQVVSRADTQYF
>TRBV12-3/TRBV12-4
CASSRMVGNEQFF
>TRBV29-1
CSVGGLGLAGHEQYF
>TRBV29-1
CSALPPGQGLYGYTF
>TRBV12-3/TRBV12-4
CASSDDSLQGETQYF
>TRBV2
CASILVRNTGELFF
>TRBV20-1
CSARDRRAGGSGGYTF
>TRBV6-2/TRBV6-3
CASSYLARTRETQYF
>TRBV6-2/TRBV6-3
CASRRTTDDTQYF
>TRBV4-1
CASSQDGRLRPDEQFF
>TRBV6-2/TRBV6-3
CASSSLGNGEQYF
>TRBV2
CASTLAGNEQFF
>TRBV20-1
CSAKLSYNEQFF
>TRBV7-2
CASSLALKAYEQFF
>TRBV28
CASGQFRTDTQYF
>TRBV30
CAWIREGANTEAFF
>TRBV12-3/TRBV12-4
CASRLDGVGSGYTF
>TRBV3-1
CASSQAWTSGRKQYF
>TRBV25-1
CASRGDRETQYF
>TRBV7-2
CASSRRLAGAGDTQYF
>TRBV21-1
CASRGVMGYEQYF
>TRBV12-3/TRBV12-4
CASSVTGGVFETQYF
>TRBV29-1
CSVVKGVGGETQYF
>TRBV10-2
CASSASGRARRRPGELFF
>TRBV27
CASGGGVWGLEQYF
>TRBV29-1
CSVGYTGLGLISEAFF
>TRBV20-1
CSARDLDFSDTQYF
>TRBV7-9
CASSLPWLAVAGANVLTF
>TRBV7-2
CASSYGLGGEWEQYF
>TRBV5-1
CASSSQSGAGSYNEQFF
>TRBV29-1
CSVEIGVKGAQYF
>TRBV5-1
CASSRNYGGNNEQFF
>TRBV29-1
CSVLPRAPNTEAFF
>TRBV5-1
CASSLAMGAGGDYEQYF
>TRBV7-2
CASSQGGRTNNEQYF
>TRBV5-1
CASQAGTGNEKLFF
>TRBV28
CASSTSKQWDEKLFF
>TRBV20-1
CSASPLSGANVLTF
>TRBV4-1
CVSSLAGDNEQYF
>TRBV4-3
CASSQEGGDQGHEQYF
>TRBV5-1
CASSSGRTTNSYEQYF